The clone carrying this TCR beta chain was found a few times. The target antigen is unknown. The investigators amplified TCR beta CDR3 regions from RNA transcripts. In the first-round RT-PCR of the TCR CDR3, the HTBI primer set was used. Each CDR3 protein is one row after TCRdb ran MiXCR on the multiplex PCR reads. The table includes hundreds of thousands of distinct CDR3 sequences, roughly a third detected once. This CDR3 is 13 amino acids long. With V trimmed by 4 bases and J by 8 bases, 7 bases remained unmatched. Germline V gives CDR1 GTSNPN, CDR2 SVGIG (reference sequence). This sample was included in a study of T cells in Graves' hyperthyroidism and ophthalmopathy. About the study: The blood sample was taken at first diagnosis, before treatment began.

Study-level points and caveats: The majority of expanded thyroid clonotypes above 0.001 also appeared in blood. Before onset, by a median of approximately 6.8 months, the model predicted ophthalmopathy.

The V gene is TRBV30, the J gene TRBJ1-2; 10 bases line up with TRBD1. This receptor was identified in a woman in her thirties or forties with Graves' hyperthyroidism. Sample: blood. CDR3 bases: TGTGCCTGGACTCGGGACAGGGGCGCGGGCTACACCTTC. Protein sequence: CAWTRDRGAGYTF.